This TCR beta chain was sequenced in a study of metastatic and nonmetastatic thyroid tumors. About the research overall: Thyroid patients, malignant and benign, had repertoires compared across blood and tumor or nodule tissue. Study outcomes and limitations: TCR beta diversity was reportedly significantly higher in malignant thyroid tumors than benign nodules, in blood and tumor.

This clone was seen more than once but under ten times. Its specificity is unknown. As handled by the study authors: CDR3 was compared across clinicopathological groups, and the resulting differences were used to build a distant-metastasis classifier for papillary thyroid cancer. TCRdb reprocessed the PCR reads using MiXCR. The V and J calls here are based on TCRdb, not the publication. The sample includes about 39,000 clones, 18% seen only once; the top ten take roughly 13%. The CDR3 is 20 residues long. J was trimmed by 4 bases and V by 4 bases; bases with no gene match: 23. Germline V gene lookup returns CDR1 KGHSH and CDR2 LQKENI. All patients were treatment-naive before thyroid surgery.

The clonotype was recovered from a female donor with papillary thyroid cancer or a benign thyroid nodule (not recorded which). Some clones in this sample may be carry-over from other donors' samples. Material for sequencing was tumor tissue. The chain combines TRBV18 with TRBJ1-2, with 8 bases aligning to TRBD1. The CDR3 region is CASSLTITDRDGISSYGYTF. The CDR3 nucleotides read TGTGCCAGCTCACTTACTATTACGGACAGGGATGGGATTTCGAGCTATGGCTACACCTTC.